These T cell receptor beta chains were read from a single sample in a study of blood T cell repertoires in COVID-19. Sequenced by immunoSEQ multiplex PCR; TCRdb stores in-frame clones only, minus some. The sample carries 150,000 or so clones, less than 85% recorded once. The sample taken for sequencing was peripheral blood. All receptors come from a woman in her sixties or seventies with COVID-19, enrolled during active disease. The CDR3 runs from the conserved cysteine through the conserved F or W. The order of the fields is J gene, V gene, D gene, clone size, CDR3 protein, CDR3 DNA. D genes are given only for firm matches. Not every row has a clone size; where given, it reads once, few, many or a size class.

j_gene: TRBJ2-7
v_gene: TRBV24-1
d_gene: NA
abundance: NA
CDR3aa: CATSDSSQATYEQYF
CDR3nt: TGTGCCACCAGTGATTCCTCACAGGCTACCTACGAGCAGTACTTC

j_gene: TRBJ2-3
v_gene: TRBV6-6
d_gene: NA
abundance: NA
CDR3aa: CASSYSRVDLSDTQYF
CDR3nt: TGTGCCAGCAGTTACTCCAGGGTGGATTTATCAGATACGCAGTATTTT

j_gene: TRBJ1-1
v_gene: TRBV28
d_gene: TRBD1
abundance: NA
CDR3aa: CASSLRTGGYTEAFF
CDR3nt: TGTGCCAGCAGTTTACGGACAGGGGGCTACACTGAAGCTTTCTTT

j_gene: TRBJ1-1
v_gene: TRBV7-2
d_gene: NA
abundance: NA
CDR3aa: CASSFSSTVAFF
CDR3nt: TGTGCCAGCAGCTTCTCCTCGACAGTAGCTTTCTTT

j_gene: TRBJ1-2
v_gene: TRBV10-3
d_gene: TRBD1
abundance: NA
CDR3aa: CAISGLDRAKGYGYTF
CDR3nt: TGTGCCATCAGTGGGTTGGACAGGGCAAAGGGCTATGGCTACACCTTC

j_gene: TRBJ1-3
v_gene: TRBV9
d_gene: TRBD1
abundance: NA
CDR3aa: CASSVAPGQGAGNTIYF
CDR3nt: TGTGCCAGCAGCGTAGCCCCGGGACAGGGGGCTGGAAACACCATATATTTT

j_gene: TRBJ1-5
v_gene: TRBV9
d_gene: NA
abundance: few
CDR3aa: CASSVNGAHNQPQHF
CDR3nt: TGTGCCAGCAGCGTAAATGGGGCTCACAATCAGCCCCAGCATTTT

j_gene: TRBJ2-2
v_gene: TRBV6-5
d_gene: NA
abundance: NA
CDR3aa: CASLRSPANTGELFF
CDR3nt: TGTGCCAGCTTGCGATCCCCCGCGAACACCGGGGAGCTGTTTTTT

j_gene: TRBJ2-7
v_gene: TRBV6-2/TRBV6-3
d_gene: TRBD1
abundance: NA
CDR3aa: CASTPDLDRRNEQYF
CDR3nt: TGTGCCAGCACCCCCGACCTGGACAGGAGAAACGAGCAGTACTTC

j_gene: TRBJ1-5
v_gene: TRBV19
d_gene: NA
abundance: NA
CDR3aa: CATLGGSASNQPQHF
CDR3nt: TGTGCCACCCTGGGAGGGTCGGCTAGCAATCAGCCCCAGCATTTT

j_gene: TRBJ1-2
v_gene: TRBV5-4
d_gene: NA
abundance: NA
CDR3aa: CASSLSGYGYTF
CDR3nt: TGTGCCAGCAGCTTGAGCGGGTATGGCTACACCTTC

j_gene: TRBJ2-2
v_gene: TRBV27
d_gene: TRBD1
abundance: once
CDR3aa: CASRRGHGNTGELFF
CDR3nt: TGTGCCAGCAGGAGGGGGCATGGGAACACCGGGGAGCTGTTTTTT

j_gene: TRBJ1-1
v_gene: TRBV3-1/TRBV3-2
d_gene: NA
abundance: NA
CDR3aa: CASSQGQGLNTEAFF
CDR3nt: TGTGCCAGCAGCCAAGGTCAGGGATTGAACACTGAAGCTTTCTTT

j_gene: TRBJ1-5
v_gene: TRBV19
d_gene: NA
abundance: NA
CDR3aa: CASSIDRGTPNQPQHF
CDR3nt: TGTGCCAGTAGTATAGATCGTGGGACACCCAATCAGCCCCAGCATTTT

j_gene: TRBJ1-6
v_gene: TRBV6-2/TRBV6-3
d_gene: NA
abundance: NA
CDR3aa: CASSYSSSDTDSPLHF
CDR3nt: TGTGCCAGCAGTTACTCGAGTAGCGACACGGATTCACCCCTCCACTTT

j_gene: TRBJ2-2
v_gene: TRBV28
d_gene: NA
abundance: NA
CDR3aa: CASNRLLRPTGELFF
CDR3nt: TGTGCCAGTAATCGCCTGCTGCGTCCCACCGGGGAGCTGTTTTTT

j_gene: TRBJ2-7
v_gene: TRBV19
d_gene: NA
abundance: NA
CDR3aa: CASSIEWRGYEQYF
CDR3nt: TGTGCCAGTAGTATCGAATGGAGAGGCTACGAGCAGTACTTC